This T cell receptor (beta chain) was retrieved from a study of T cell responses to AZD1222 COVID-19 vaccine. Libraries were prepared by immunoSEQ multiplex PCR; TCRdb keeps only in-frame clonotypes and omits some of them. The data show about 140,000 clones, under 95% seen once. Findings of the study overall: Donors in the cohort were predominantly white British and more often female, and clonal diversity was possibly underestimated. Nearly half of spike-specific TCRs reportedly go after variant regions that carry no mutations.

With regard to this clone: The target antigen is unknown.

The CDR3 consists of 16 residues. CDR1 and CDR2 (germline): WSHSY, SAAADI. V trimming: 6 bases; J trimming: 4 bases; junction bases outside the gene matches: 12. The receptor was isolated from an adult in good health. This sample comprised peripheral blood, obtained on day 0 of AZD1222 vaccination. The rearrangement uses TRBV10-2 and TRBJ2-4; 7 bases are a match to TRBD2. CDR3 sequence: CASSPSGRSRKNIQYF. CDR3 DNA: TGCGCCAGCAGCCCTAGCGGCCGGAGTCGGAAAAACATTCAGTACTTC.